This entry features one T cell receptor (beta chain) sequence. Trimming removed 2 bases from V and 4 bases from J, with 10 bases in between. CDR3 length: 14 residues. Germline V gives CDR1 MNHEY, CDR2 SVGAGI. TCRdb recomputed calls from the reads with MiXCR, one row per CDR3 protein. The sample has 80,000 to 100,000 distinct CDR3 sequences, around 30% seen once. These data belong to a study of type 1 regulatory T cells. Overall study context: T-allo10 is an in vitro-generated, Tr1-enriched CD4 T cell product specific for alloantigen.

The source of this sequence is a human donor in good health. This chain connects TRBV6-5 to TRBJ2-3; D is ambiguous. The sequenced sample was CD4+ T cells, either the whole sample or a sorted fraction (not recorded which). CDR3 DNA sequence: TGTGCCAGCAGTTACACGAGGTCCTCAGATACGCAGTATTTT. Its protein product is CASSYTRSSDTQYF.